This T cell receptor beta chain derives from a study of blood T cell repertoires in COVID-19. Looking at the study overall: Samples of COVID-19 (acute and convalescent) were obtained from the United States, Italy and Spain. PBMCs, B-cell-depleted T cells, or T cells were the source of the cDNA or gDNA that made up the material.

Study processing details: Amplified reference gene primers provided the basis for estimating nucleated cell counts. Using immunoSEQ multiplex PCR, the repertoire was profiled, and TCRdb retains in-frame clones only, with some absent. V and J calls plus clone size are reproduced from that table; the DNA served to infer D and trimming. The sample yields a few hundred thousand clones, more than 75% seen once. Trimming cost V 5 bases and J 10 bases, with 18 bases left between them. The CDR3 extends over 15 amino acids. CDR1 SGHTA and CDR2 FQGNSA come from the germline V gene. The clonotype comes from a man aged 35-49 years who had recovered from COVID-19. J is TRBJ1-6 and V is TRBV7-2, with D perhaps matching TRBD1 (6 bases). The sequenced sample consisted of peripheral blood. CDR3 in amino acids: CASSPQSRGWSPLHF. The CDR3 DNA follows: TGTGCCAGCAGCCCCCAAAGCAGGGGTTGGTCACCCCTCCACTTT.